This T cell receptor (beta chain) was recorded in a study of blood T cell repertoires in COVID-19. In the study overall: The study drew acute and convalescent COVID-19 samples from the United States, Italy and Spain. T cells, B-cell-depleted T cells, or PBMCs provided the cDNA or gDNA that served as material.

Original methodology: From reference gene primer amplification, estimates of nucleated cell counts were derived. This table comes from immunoSEQ multiplex PCR, and its TCRdb copy is limited to in-frame clones, with some not included. V and J calls and clone size come straight from that table; D and trimming were deduced from the DNA. The sample includes 140,000 or so clones, about 83% of them seen just once. The CDR3 sequence is 13 residues long. Trimming at V came to 3 bases and at J to 7 bases, leaving 6 bases not matched to a gene. Germline CDR1 reads DFQATT; CDR2 reads SNEGSKA (reference sequence).

This chain links TRBV20-1 with TRBJ2-1; 7 bases are shared with TRBD1. The TCR comes from a woman aged 45-65 years with active or convalescent COVID-19. The specimen sequenced was peripheral blood. The CDR3 DNA sequence: TGCAGTGCTAGTCTTCCAGGGGGAAATGAGCAGTTCTTC. This gives the protein CSASLPGGNEQFF.